The next 12 T cell receptor beta chains were all read from a single sample in a study of beta chain features in type 1 diabetes. Expressed TCRB transcripts were sequenced because the isolated RNA had all been reverse transcribed beforehand. Assay: immunoSEQ multiplex PCR; the TCRdb copy retains only in-frame clones and omits some. This sample yields some 44,000 clones, of which over 50% are seen a single time; roughly 2% belongs to the top ten. The sequencing input was Tregs from blood. These receptors originate from a woman aged 18-35 years in good health.

CDR3 amino acids: CSVERTSAGELFF. The CDR3 DNA reads as TGCAGCGTTGAAAGGACTAGCGCCGGGGAGCTGTTTTTT. The V gene is TRBV29-1, the J gene TRBJ2-2; 9 bases are shared with TRBD2. Trimming at V came to 2 bases and at J to 6 bases, leaving 1 base not matched to a gene. Germline V gives CDR1 SQVTM, CDR2 ANQGSEA. There are 13 residues in the CDR3.

V and J are TRBV6-6 and TRBJ2-7; tentative D call: TRBD1 (5 bases). Germline V lookup: CDR1 MNHNY, CDR2 SVGAGI (reference sequence). The germline V and J ends were trimmed by 6 bases and 2 bases, with 14 bases remaining between them. This CDR3 has 14 amino acids. CDR3 in DNA: TGTGCCAGCAGGATAACAGGATCCGCCTACGAGCAGTACTTC. It translates to CASRITGSAYEQYF.

The rearrangement joins TRBV30 to TRBJ1-5, with D perhaps TRBD1 (5 bases). This CDR3 contains 13 residues. Looked up from germline, CDR1 is GTSNPN and CDR2 is SVGIG (reference sequence). The germline V and J ends were trimmed by 0 bases and 5 bases, with 8 bases remaining between them. CDR3 sequence: CAWSVKGHQPQHF. The CDR3 bases are TGTGCCTGGAGTGTCAAGGGGCATCAGCCCCAGCATTTT. Full variable domain (rest looked up from reference TRBV30 and TRBJ1-5): SQTIHQWPATLVQPVGSPLSLECTVEGTSNPNLYWYRQAAGRGLQLLFYSVGIGQISSEVPQNLSASRPQDRQFILSSKKLLLSDSGFYLCAWSVKGHQPQHFGDGTRLSIL.

This clone occurred a few times. This chain links TRBV6-6 with TRBJ2-3; D may be TRBD2 (6 bases). V was shortened by 2 bases and J by 9 bases, with 18 bases between the two germline ends. CDR3 size: 15 residues. Germline values: CDR1 MNHNY, CDR2 SVGAGI (reference sequence). CDR3 region: CASSYRRDFPLTQYF. CDR3 nucleotide sequence: TGTGCCAGCAGTTACCGTAGGGACTTCCCTTTAACGCAGTATTTT.

The chain couples TRBV6-4 to TRBJ2-1; D is perhaps TRBD1 (6 bases). The CDR3 runs to 14 residues. Trimming left V 5 bases short and J 6 bases short, with 14 bases between. Germline CDR1 MRHNA, CDR2 SNTAGT. CDR3 amino acids: CASSTDSVSNEQFF. CDR3 DNA sequence: TGTGCCAGCAGTACGGACAGTGTCAGCAATGAGCAGTTCTTC.

The chain has TRBV27 and TRBJ1-1; 8 nucleotides agree with TRBD1. Germline CDR1 MNHEY, CDR2 SMNVEV (reference sequence). J was trimmed by 10 bases and V by 6 bases; bases with no gene match: 4. The CDR3 contains 11 residues. The CDR3 loop reads CASRTGGAAFF. CDR3 DNA sequence: TGTGCCAGCAGAACAGGGGGTGCAGCTTTCTTT.

The J gene is TRBJ2-5, the V gene TRBV7-6; TRBD2 matches 7 bases. The CDR3 totals 15 residues. The V segment lost 1 base and the J segment 4 bases; nucleotides outside the gene matches: 6. The germline V gene encodes CDR1 SGHVS and CDR2 FNYEAQ. CDR3 residues: CASSLVASGPETQYF. The CDR3 region has the DNA TGTGCCAGCAGCTTAGTGGCTAGCGGCCCAGAGACCCAGTACTTC.

The chain recombines TRBV7-2 with TRBJ2-1; 8 nucleotides match TRBD2. From germline, CDR1 is SGHTA and CDR2 FQGNSA. The V gene end was trimmed by 1 base and the J gene end by 3 bases; junction bases not matched to a gene: 2. The CDR3 loop spans 15 amino acids. The CDR3 protein is CASSLGAGVYNEQFF. For the CDR3, the DNA is TGTGCCAGCAGCTTAGGAGCGGGGGTCTACAATGAGCAGTTCTTC.

The CDR3 protein is CASSLGGQGTYEQYF. DNA of the CDR3: TGTGCCAGCAGCTTGGGGGGACAGGGAACCTACGAGCAGTACTTC. The rearrangement links TRBV5-5 to TRBJ2-7; 9 bases align to TRBD1. This CDR3 contains 15 residues. Germline V gives CDR1 SGHKS, CDR2 YYEKEE (reference sequence). The junction had 3 bases not matched to a gene; V was cut back by 0 bases and J by 2 bases.

V usage is TRBV5-1 and J usage is TRBJ2-3; D unclear. Trimming left V 4 bases short and J 4 bases short, with 7 bases between. CDR1 is SGHRS and CDR2 is YFSETQ in the germline V gene. There are 12 residues in the CDR3. CDR3 in amino acids: CASSQDSDTQYF. The CDR3 coding sequence is TGCGCCAGCAGCCAGGATTCAGATACGCAGTATTTT.

The V call is TRBV5-1, the J call TRBJ2-4, with 8 bases identical to TRBD1. The CDR3 sequence is 16 residues long. In germline, CDR1 is SGHRS, CDR2 YFSETQ. V lost 2 bases to trimming and J lost 10 bases; unmatched junction nucleotides: 14. The CDR3 DNA follows: TGCGCCAGCAGCTTAGGACAGGGTCCCTCAAGTAGTATTCAGTACTTC. Translated: CASSLGQGPSSSIQYF.

The rearrangement uses TRBV10-3 and TRBJ2-1, with a tentative D call TRBD1 (6 bases). V was pared by 3 bases and J by 11 bases, with 17 bases between. Germline CDR1 ENHRY, CDR2 SYGVKD. The CDR3 covers 14 residues. The CDR3 loop is CAISDGQGIGKQFF. The CDR3 bases are TGTGCCATCAGTGATGGCCAGGGGATAGGCAAGCAGTTCTTC.